This TCR beta chain was recovered during a study of shared T cell receptors in the human thymus. Clones were read by immunoSEQ multiplex PCR, and TCRdb kept only the in-frame ones, dropping some. The data show roughly 660,000 clones, roughly 88% seen once. J was trimmed by 2 bases and V by 5 bases; bases with no gene match: 5. The CDR3 has 14 residues. Germline V gene sequence: CDR1 MNHEY, CDR2 SMNVEV (reference sequence). These records were also assigned to another study, of human thymus T cells. Per that paper: Donation came from healthy Finnish infants having corrective surgery for congenital heart defects. Resections were taken during corrective heart surgery, and the thymus tissue came from these. Related studies noted strongly shared thymic repertoires across unrelated people.

Material: thymocytes. This TCR derives from a boy under two years old with a congenital heart defect. The chain combines TRBV27 with TRBJ2-7; 8 bases match TRBD1. Here the CDR3 reads CASSPKQGAYEQYF. The CDR3 DNA sequence: TGTGCCAGCAGTCCCAAACAGGGGGCCTACGAGCAGTACTTC.